Shown below are 6 T cell receptor beta chains from a single sample sequenced in a study of blood T cell repertoires in COVID-19. Measured with immunoSEQ multiplex PCR; TCRdb has only the in-frame clones, and not every one. The sample contains some 85,000 clones, about 74% of which appear only once. Input material: peripheral blood. The source of these receptors is a human donor in a cohort sampled during active COVID-19.

J is TRBJ2-1 and V is TRBV12-3 or TRBV12-4; D is possibly TRBD1 (6 bases). Trimming pared 6 bases from V and 6 bases from J, leaving 12 bases between. This CDR3 has 13 residues. The CDR3: CASSRQVGNEQFF. CDR3 in DNA: TGTGCCAGCAGCCGACAGGTCGGCAATGAGCAGTTCTTC.

The chain couples TRBV5-6 to TRBJ2-5; 8 bases are a match to TRBD1. The CDR3 has 14 residues. V gave up 9 bases and J gave up 5 bases; unmatched junction bases: 12. Germline CDR1 SGHDT, CDR2 YYEEEE. The CDR3 sequence: CATRGRGLGETQYF. The CDR3, as DNA: TGTGCCACCCGGGGCAGGGGGCTTGGGGAGACCCAGTACTTC.

This chain uses TRBV28 with TRBJ2-2; 10 nucleotides agree with TRBD1. Germline V CDR1 and CDR2: MDHEN, SYDVKM. The CDR3 has 16 residues. Trimming cost V 2 bases and J 4 bases; bases outside gene matches: 4. For the CDR3, the DNA is TGTGCCAGCAGTTTACAGACAGGGGGCTCCACCGGGGAGCTGTTTTTT. This translates into CASSLQTGGSTGELFF.

CDR3 DNA: TGTGCCAGCAGCCCCCAACCCAGGGAGACCCAGTACTTC. This codes for CASSPQPRETQYF. The chain recombines TRBV9 with TRBJ2-5; D remains unclear. Germline CDR1 SGDLS, CDR2 YYNGEE. This CDR3 contains 13 residues. V was pared by 4 bases and J by 5 bases, with 12 bases between.

The chain uses TRBV9 and TRBJ2-2; 12 bases align to TRBD2. The junction had 4 bases not matched to a gene; V was cut back by 3 bases and J by 7 bases. Germline V gives CDR1 SGDLS, CDR2 YYNGEE. The CDR3 consists of 15 residues. The CDR3 DNA reads as TGTGCCAGCAGCGCGGGACTAGCGGGCGGCGGGGAGCTGTTTTTT. It encodes CASSAGLAGGGELFF.

V is TRBV7-9 and J is TRBJ2-6, with a tentative D call TRBD1 (5 bases). The CDR3 has 13 amino acids. Germline V gene sequence: CDR1 SEHNR, CDR2 FQNEAQ (reference sequence). The V and J ends lost 10 bases and 1 base respectively, with 8 bases between them. In nucleotides, the CDR3 is TGTGCCACACAGGCTTCTGGGGCCAACGTCCTGACTTTC. Its translation: CATQASGANVLTF.